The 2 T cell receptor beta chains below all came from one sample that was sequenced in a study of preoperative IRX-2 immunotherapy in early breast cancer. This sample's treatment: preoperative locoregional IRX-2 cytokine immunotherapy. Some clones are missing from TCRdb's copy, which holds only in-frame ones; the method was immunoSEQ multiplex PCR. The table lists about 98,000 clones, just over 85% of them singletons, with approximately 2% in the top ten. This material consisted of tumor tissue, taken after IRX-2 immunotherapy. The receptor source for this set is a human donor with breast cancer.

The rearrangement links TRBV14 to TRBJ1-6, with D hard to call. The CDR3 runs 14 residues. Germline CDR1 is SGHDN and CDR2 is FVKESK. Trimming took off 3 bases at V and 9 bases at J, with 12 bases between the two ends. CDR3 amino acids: CASSHFEIGSPLHF. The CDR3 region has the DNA TGTGCCAGCAGCCATTTCGAAATCGGTTCACCCCTCCACTTT.

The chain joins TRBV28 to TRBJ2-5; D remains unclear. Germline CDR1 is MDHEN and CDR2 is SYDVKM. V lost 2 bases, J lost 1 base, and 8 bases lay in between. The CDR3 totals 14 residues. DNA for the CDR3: TGTGCCAGCAGTTTAGGTGGCAGCCAAGAGACCCAGTACTTC. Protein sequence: CASSLGGSQETQYF.